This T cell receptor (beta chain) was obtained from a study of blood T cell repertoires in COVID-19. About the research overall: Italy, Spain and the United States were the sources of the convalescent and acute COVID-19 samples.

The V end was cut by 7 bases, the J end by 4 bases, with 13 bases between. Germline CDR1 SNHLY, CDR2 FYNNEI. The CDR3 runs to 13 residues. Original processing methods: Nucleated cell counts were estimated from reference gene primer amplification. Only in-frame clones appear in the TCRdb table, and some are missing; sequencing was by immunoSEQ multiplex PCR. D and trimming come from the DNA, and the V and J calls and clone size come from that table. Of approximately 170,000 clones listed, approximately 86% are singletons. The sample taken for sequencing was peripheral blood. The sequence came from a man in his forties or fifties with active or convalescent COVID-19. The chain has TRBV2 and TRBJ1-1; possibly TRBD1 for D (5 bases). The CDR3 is CASKGEAITEAFF. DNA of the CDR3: TGTGCCAGCAAAGGGGAAGCGATCACTGAAGCTTTCTTT.